Below are 9 T cell receptor beta chains sequenced from a single sample in a study of radiotherapy plus CTLA-4 blockade in lung cancer. The data were produced by immunoSEQ multiplex PCR, yet TCRdb's version contains in-frame clones alone and is incomplete. Of 90,000 to 130,000 clones listed, 81% are singletons. The source was peripheral blood, collected from a patient treated with radiotherapy plus ipilimumab. The receptors shown here come from a human donor with non-small cell lung cancer that progressed on radiotherapy plus ipilimumab. Some clones in this sample may be carry-over from other donors' samples.

This clone has a handful of counts. The chain is built from TRBV9 and TRBJ1-1; 8 nucleotides match TRBD1. The CDR3 consists of 14 residues. The junction had 4 bases not matched to a gene; V was cut back by 4 bases and J by 2 bases. CDR1 SGDLS and CDR2 YYNGEE come from the germline V gene. The CDR3 bases are TGTGCCAGCAGCCAGGACAGGGCAAACACTGAAGCTTTCTTT. The encoded protein is CASSQDRANTEAFF.

This clone has just one count. This CDR3 is CASSVTGAETQYF. CDR3 DNA: TGTGCCAGCAGCGTAACTGGGGCGGAGACCCAGTACTTC. V is TRBV9 and J is TRBJ2-5; perhaps TRBD1 as D (5 bases). The length of the CDR3 is 13 residues. Trimming stripped 1 base from V and 5 bases from J, with 9 bases between. Germline-derived CDR1 and CDR2 are SGDLS and YYNGEE.

The chain recombines TRBV5-1 with TRBJ1-1; D may be TRBD1 (5 bases). Germline CDR1 SGHRS, CDR2 YFSETQ. Between the trimmed V and J ends, which lost 2 bases and 5 bases, there was a span of 7 bases. The CDR3 is made up of 12 amino acids. The CDR3 DNA reads TGCGCCAGCAGCTTTAAGGGGACTGAAGCTTTCTTT. Protein sequence: CASSFKGTEAFF.

V and J are TRBV6-5 and TRBJ1-3; D gene uncertain. Trimming removed 2 bases from V and 0 bases from J, with 11 bases in between. Per germline, CDR1 MNHEY and CDR2 SVGAGI. The CDR3 extends over 16 amino acids. The CDR3 coding sequence is TGTGCCAGCAGTTACGATGGCCACTTCTCTGGAAACACCATATATTTT. Protein sequence: CASSYDGHFSGNTIYF.

This sequence joins TRBV18 and TRBJ1-1; the D gene is possibly TRBD1 (6 bases). Germline values: CDR1 KGHSH, CDR2 LQKENI. The length of the CDR3 is 11 residues. Trimming shortened V by 4 bases and J by 11 bases, and 11 bases separated the two germline ends. In nucleotides, the CDR3 is TGTGCCAGCTCACTTGGACAGAGGGCTTTCTTT. This codes for CASSLGQRAFF.

The chain combines TRBV30 with TRBJ2-5; 11 bases line up with TRBD2. The V gene's germline CDR1 is GTSNPN and CDR2 SVGIG (reference sequence). The CDR3 covers 14 residues. The V gene end was trimmed by 4 bases and the J gene end by 2 bases; junction bases not matched to a gene: 3. The CDR3: CAWNRLAGQETQYF. Here the CDR3 DNA reads TGTGCCTGGAATAGACTAGCGGGGCAAGAGACCCAGTACTTC.

The genes are TRBV6-4 and TRBJ2-5; D might be TRBD1 (5 bases). CDR3 length: 13 amino acids. Germline CDR1 reads MRHNA; CDR2 reads SNTAGT. V lost 8 bases to trimming and J lost 4 bases, with 14 bases between them. CDR3 amino acids: CASARTPLETQYF. The CDR3 DNA is TGTGCCAGCGCCAGGACACCTCTAGAGACCCAGTACTTC.

The rearrangement uses TRBV6-1 and TRBJ1-1; 7 bases align to TRBD1. Germline-derived CDR1 and CDR2 are MNHNS and SASEGT. Trimming removed 5 bases from V and 7 bases from J; junction bases left unmatched: 7. This CDR3 region has 13 residues. CDR3: CASSRQGNSEAFF. The CDR3 DNA reads TGTGCCAGCAGTCGACAGGGTAATAGTGAAGCTTTCTTT.

V is TRBV19 and J is TRBJ1-1, with D unclear. In germline, CDR1 is LNHDA, CDR2 SQIVND (reference sequence). V shed 7 bases and J shed 5 bases, with 11 bases lying between them. The CDR3 extends over 12 amino acids. CDR3 nucleotide sequence: TGTGCCAGTACTGCTGGGTGGACTGAAGCTTTCTTT. Its protein is CASTAGWTEAFF. Looking up the rest from reference TRBV19 and TRBJ1-1 gives the full variable domain: DGGITQSPKYLFRKEGQNVTLSCEQNLNHDAMYWYRQDPGQGLRLIYYSQIVNDFQKGDIAEGYSVSREKKESFPLTVTSAQKNPTAFYLCASTAGWTEAFFGQGTRLTVV.